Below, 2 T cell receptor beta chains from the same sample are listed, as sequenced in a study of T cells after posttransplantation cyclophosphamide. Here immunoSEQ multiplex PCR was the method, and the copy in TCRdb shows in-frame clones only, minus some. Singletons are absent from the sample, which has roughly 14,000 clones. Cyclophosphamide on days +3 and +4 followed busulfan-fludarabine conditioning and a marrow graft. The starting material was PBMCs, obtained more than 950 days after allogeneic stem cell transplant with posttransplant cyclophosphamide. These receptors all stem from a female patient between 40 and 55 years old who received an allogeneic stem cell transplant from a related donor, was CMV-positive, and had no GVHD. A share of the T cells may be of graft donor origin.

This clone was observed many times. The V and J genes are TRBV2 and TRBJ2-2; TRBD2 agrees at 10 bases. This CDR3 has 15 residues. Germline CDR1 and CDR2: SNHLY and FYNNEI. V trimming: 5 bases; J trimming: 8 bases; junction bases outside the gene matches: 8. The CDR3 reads CASSLSGGAAGELFF. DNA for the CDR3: TGTGCCAGCAGTTTGAGCGGGGGGGCCGCTGGGGAGCTGTTTTTT. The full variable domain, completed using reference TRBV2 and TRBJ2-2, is EPEVTQTPSHQVTQMGQEVILRCVPISNHLYFYWYRQILGQKVEFLVSFYNNEISEKSEIFDDQFSVERPDGSNFTLKIRSTKLEDSAMYFCASSLSGGAAGELFFGEGSRLTVL.

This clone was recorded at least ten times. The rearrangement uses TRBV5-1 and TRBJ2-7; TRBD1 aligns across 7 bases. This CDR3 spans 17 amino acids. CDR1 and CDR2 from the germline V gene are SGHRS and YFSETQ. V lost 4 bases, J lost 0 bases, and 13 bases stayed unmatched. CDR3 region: CASSKDNRGLSSYEQYF. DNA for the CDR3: TGCGCCAGCAGCAAAGATAACAGGGGCCTGAGCTCCTACGAGCAGTACTTC.